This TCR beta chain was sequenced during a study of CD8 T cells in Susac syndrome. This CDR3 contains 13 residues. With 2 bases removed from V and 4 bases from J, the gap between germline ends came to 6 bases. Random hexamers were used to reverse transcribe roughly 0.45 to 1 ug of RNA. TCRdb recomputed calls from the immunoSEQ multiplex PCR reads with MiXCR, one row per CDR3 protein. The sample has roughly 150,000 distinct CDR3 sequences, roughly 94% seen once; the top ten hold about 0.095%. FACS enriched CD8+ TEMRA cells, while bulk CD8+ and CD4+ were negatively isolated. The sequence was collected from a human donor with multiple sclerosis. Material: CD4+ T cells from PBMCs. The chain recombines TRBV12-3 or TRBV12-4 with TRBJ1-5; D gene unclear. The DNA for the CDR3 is TGTGCCAGCAGTTTAAACGGGAATCAGCCCCAGCATTTT. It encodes CASSLNGNQPQHF.